This entry features one T cell receptor beta chain sequence. The assay was immunoSEQ multiplex PCR, and TCRdb's table has in-frame clones only and misses some. The table lists roughly 68,000 clones, roughly 84% of them singletons. The sample is drawn from a study of Tregs in tolerant kidney transplant recipients. Germline lookup yields CDR1 LNHNV and CDR2 YYDKDF (reference sequence). V was pared by 5 bases and J by 4 bases, with 11 bases between. The CDR3 extends over 13 amino acids. The sample was CD4+ T cells from blood. This sequence joins TRBV15 and TRBJ1-1, with D uncertain. This sequence was found in a human donor in good health. The CDR3 DNA reads TGTGCCACCAGCTTGAGGTTTGGCACTGAAGCTTTCTTT. This gives the protein CATSLRFGTEAFF.